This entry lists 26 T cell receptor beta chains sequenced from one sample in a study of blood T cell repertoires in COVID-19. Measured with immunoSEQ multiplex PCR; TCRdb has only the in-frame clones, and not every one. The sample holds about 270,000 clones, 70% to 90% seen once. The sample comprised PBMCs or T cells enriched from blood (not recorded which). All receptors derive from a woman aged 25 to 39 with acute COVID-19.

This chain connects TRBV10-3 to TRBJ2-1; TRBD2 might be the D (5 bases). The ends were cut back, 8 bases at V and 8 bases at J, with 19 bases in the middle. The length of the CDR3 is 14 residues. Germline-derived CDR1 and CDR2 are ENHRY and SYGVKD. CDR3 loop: CAIRRARYEDEQFF. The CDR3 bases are TGTGCCATCCGGCGGGCCCGATATGAGGATGAGCAGTTCTTC.

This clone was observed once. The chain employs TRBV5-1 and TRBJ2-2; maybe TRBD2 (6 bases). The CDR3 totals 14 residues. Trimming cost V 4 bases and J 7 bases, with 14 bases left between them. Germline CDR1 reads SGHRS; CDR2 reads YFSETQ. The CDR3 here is CASSLVGEDGELFF. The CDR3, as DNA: TGCGCCAGCAGCCTGGTGGGGGAGGACGGGGAGCTGTTTTTT.

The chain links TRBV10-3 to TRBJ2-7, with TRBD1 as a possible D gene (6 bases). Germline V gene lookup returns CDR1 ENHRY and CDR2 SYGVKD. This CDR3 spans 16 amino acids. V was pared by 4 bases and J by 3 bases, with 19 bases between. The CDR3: CAISGKGGQSSYEQYF. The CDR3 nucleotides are TGTGCCATCAGTGGCAAGGGCGGACAGTCAAGCTACGAGCAGTACTTC.

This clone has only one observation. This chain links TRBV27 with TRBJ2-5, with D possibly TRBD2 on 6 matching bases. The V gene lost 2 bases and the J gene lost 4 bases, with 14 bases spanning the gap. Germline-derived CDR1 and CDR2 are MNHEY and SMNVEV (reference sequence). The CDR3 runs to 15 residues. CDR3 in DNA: TGTGCCAGCAGTTTAGGAGGGGAGGCTCGAGAGACCCAGTACTTC. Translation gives CASSLGGEARETQYF.

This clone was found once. The CDR3 loop is CASSDSTGGPGELFF. CDR3 bases: TGTGCCAGCAGTGACTCCACGGGAGGGCCCGGGGAGCTGTTTTTT. V and J are TRBV6-4 and TRBJ2-2, with 8 nucleotides matching TRBD2. Germline CDR1 reads MRHNA; CDR2 reads SNTAGT. This CDR3 spans 15 amino acids. V dropped 0 bases and J dropped 6; count of bases not matched to a gene: 3.

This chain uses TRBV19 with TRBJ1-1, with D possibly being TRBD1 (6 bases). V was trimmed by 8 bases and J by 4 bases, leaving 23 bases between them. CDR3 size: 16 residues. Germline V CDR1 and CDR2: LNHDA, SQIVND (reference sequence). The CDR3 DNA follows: TGTGCCAGTTCTAGGGGATCGGGGGGCTGGGGCACTGAAGCTTTCTTT. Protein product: CASSRGSGGWGTEAFF.

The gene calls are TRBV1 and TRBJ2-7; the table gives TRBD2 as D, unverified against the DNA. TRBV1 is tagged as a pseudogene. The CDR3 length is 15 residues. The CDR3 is CTSSQGREPPYEQYF. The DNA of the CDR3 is TGCACCAGCAGCCAAGGGCGGGAGCCTCCCTACGAGCAGTACTTC.

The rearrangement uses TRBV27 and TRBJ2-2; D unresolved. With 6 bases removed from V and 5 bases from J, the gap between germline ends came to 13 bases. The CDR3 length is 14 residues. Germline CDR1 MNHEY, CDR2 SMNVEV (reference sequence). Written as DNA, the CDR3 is TGTGCCAGCAGACCCGAACCCAGTACCGGGGAGCTGTTTTTT. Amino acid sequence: CASRPEPSTGELFF.

The chain's CDR3 is CAISPGPDRGLDYGYTF. CDR3 bases: TGTGCCATCAGTCCGGGGCCGGACAGGGGGCTCGACTATGGCTACACCTTC. V usage is TRBV10-3 and J usage is TRBJ1-2, with 11 bases that match TRBD1. The CDR3 consists of 17 residues. Trimming at V came to 5 bases and at J to 3 bases, leaving 11 bases not matched to a gene. From germline, CDR1 is ENHRY and CDR2 SYGVKD.

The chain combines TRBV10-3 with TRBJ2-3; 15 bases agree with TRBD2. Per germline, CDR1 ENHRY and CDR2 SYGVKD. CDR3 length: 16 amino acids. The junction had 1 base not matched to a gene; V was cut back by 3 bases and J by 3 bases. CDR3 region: CAISDGTSGRTDTQYF. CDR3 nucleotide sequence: TGTGCCATCAGTGACGGGACTAGCGGGAGGACAGATACGCAGTATTTT.

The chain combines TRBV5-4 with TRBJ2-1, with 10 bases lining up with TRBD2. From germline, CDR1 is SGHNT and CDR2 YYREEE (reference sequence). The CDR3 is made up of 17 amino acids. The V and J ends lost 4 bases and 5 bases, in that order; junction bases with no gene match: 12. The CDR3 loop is CASSPGSGRGKHNEQFF. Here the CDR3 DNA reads TGTGCCAGCAGCCCCGGGAGCGGGAGGGGAAAGCACAATGAGCAGTTCTTC.

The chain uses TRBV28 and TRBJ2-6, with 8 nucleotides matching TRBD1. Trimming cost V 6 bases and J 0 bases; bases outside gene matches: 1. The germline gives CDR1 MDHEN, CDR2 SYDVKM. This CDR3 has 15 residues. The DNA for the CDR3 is TGTGCCAGCAGGACAGGGGACTCTGGGGCCAACGTCCTGACTTTC. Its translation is CASRTGDSGANVLTF.

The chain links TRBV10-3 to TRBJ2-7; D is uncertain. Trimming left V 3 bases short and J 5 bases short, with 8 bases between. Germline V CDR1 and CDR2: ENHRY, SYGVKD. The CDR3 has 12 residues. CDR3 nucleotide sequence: TGTGCCATCAGTGAAGTTGCGGACGAGCAGTACTTC. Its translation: CAISEVADEQYF.

The CDR3 coding sequence is TGTGCCAGCACCCTTATAGGGGCAGATACGCAGTATTTT. This codes for CASTLIGADTQYF. V is TRBV7-2 and J is TRBJ2-3; weak D call: TRBD1 (5 bases). The CDR3 runs 13 residues. Germline CDR1 and CDR2: SGHTA and FQGNSA. V was cut by 7 bases and J by 4 bases, with 12 bases left in between.

CDR3 nucleotide sequence: TGTGCCAGCTCACCATATGGGCAGGGGGCGGGGGGCAATCAGCCCCAGCATTTT. Translation gives CASSPYGQGAGGNQPQHF. The chain joins TRBV18 to TRBJ1-5; 8 bases match TRBD1. Germline V lookup: CDR1 KGHSH, CDR2 LQKENI. The CDR3 consists of 18 residues. The ends lost 2 bases at V and 2 bases at J; junction bases unmatched: 11.

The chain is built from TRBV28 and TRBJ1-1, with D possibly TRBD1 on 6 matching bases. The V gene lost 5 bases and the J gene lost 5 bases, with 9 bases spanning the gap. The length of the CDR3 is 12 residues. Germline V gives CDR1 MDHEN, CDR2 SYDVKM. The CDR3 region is CASSTGFTEAFF. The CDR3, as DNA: TGTGCCAGCAGTACAGGGTTTACTGAAGCTTTCTTT.

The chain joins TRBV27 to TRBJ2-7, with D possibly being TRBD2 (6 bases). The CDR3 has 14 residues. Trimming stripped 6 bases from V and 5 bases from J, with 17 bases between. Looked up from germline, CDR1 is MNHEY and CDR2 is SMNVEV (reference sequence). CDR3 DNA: TGTGCCAGCAGCCCTTTTGCTGGAGGGCACGAGCAGTACTTC. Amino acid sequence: CASSPFAGGHEQYF.

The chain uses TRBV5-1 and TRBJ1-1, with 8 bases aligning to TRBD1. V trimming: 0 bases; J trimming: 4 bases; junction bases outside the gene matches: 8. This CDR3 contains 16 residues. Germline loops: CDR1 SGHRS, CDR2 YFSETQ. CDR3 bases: TGCGCCAGCAGCTTGGTCCCGACAGGGGCGGGCACTGAAGCTTTCTTT. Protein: CASSLVPTGAGTEAFF.

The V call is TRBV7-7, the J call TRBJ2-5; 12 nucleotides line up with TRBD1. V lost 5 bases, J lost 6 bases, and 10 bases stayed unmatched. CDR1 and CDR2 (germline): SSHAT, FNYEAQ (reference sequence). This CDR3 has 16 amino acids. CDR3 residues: CASSPSGTGGLKTQYF. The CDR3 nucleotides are TGTGCCAGCAGCCCTTCCGGGACAGGGGGCTTAAAGACCCAGTACTTC.

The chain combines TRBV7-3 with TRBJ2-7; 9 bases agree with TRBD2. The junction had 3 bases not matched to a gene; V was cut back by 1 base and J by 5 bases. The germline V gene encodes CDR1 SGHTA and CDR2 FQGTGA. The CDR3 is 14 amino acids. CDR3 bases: TGTGCCAGCAGCTTAAGTAGCGGGAGTGACGAGCAGTACTTC. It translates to CASSLSSGSDEQYF. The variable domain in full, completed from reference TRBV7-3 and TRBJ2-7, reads GAGVSQTPSNKVTEKGKYVELRCDPISGHTALYWYRQSLGQGPEFLIYFQGTGAADDSGLPNDRFFAVRPEGSVSTLKIQRTERGDSAVYLCASSLSSGSDEQYFGPGTRLTVT.

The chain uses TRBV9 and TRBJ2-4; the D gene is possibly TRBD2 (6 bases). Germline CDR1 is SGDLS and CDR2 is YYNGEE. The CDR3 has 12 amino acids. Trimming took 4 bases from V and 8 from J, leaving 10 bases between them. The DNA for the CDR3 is TGTGCCAGCAGCAGGGGCGGGGACATTCAGTACTTC. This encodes CASSRGGDIQYF.

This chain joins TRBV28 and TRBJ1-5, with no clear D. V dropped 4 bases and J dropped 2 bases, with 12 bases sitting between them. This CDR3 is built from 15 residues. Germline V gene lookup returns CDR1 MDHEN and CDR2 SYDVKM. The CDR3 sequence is CASSSHQAGNQPQHF. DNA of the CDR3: TGTGCCAGCAGTTCTCATCAAGCGGGCAATCAGCCCCAGCATTTT.

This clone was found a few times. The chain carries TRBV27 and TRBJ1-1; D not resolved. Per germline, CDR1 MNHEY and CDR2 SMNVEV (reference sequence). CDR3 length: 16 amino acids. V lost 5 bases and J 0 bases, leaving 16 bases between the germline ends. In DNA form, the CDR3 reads TGTGCCAGCAGTCATAGGCCGGGAGAACTGAACACTGAAGCTTTCTTT. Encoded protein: CASSHRPGELNTEAFF.

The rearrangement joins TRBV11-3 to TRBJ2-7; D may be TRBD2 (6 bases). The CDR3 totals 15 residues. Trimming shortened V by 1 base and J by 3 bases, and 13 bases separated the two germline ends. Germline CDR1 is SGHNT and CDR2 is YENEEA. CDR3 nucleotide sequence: TGTGCCAGCAGCTTAGGTCAGGAGGGAGACTACGAGCAGTACTTC. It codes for CASSLGQEGDYEQYF. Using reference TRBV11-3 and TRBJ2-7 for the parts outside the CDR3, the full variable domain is EAGVVQSPRYKIIEKKQPVAFWCNPISGHNTLYWYLQNLGQGPELLIRYENEEAVDDSQLPKDRFSAERLKGVDSTLKIQPAELGDSAVYLCASSLGQEGDYEQYFGPGTRLTVT.

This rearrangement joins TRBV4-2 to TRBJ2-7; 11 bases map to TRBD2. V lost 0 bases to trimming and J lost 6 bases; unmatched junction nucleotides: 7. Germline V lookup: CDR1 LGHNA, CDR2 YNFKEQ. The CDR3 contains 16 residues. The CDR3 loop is CASSQDTWLAGGEQYF. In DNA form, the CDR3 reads TGTGCCAGCAGCCAAGATACATGGCTAGCGGGAGGCGAGCAGTACTTC.

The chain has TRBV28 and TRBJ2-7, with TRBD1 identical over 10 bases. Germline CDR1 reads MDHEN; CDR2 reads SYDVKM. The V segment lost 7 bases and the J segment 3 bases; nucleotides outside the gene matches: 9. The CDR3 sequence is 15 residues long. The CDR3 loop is CASKQGGTGVYEQYF. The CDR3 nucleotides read TGTGCCAGCAAACAAGGGGGGACAGGGGTCTACGAGCAGTACTTC.